This record concerns one TCR beta chain sequence. These data originate in a study of blood T cell repertoires in COVID-19. Study at large: PBMCs, B-cell-depleted T cells, or T cells provided the cDNA or gDNA that made up the material.

CDR3 length: 17 amino acids. V shed 5 bases and J shed 0 bases, with 17 bases lying between them. Looked up from germline, CDR1 is SGHVS and CDR2 is FNYEAQ. Authors' analysis steps: Amplification of reference gene primers was used by the study to estimate nucleated cell counts. Here immunoSEQ multiplex PCR was the method, and the copy in TCRdb shows in-frame clones only, minus some. That table gives V, J and clone size, and the DNA gave D and trimming. The sample comprises roughly 120,000 clones, about 85% of which are singletons, and approximately 1.8% rests with the top ten. The sequenced sample consisted of peripheral blood. This receptor was obtained from a man in his 70s with acute or convalescent COVID-19. The J gene is TRBJ2-1, the V gene TRBV7-6, with TRBD1 as a possible D gene (6 bases). For the CDR3, the DNA is TGTGCCAGCAGCCGGGACAACCCCCTAAGCTCCTACAATGAGCAGTTCTTC. Translating it yields CASSRDNPLSSYNEQFF.